Listed below are T cell receptor beta chains from one sample, sequenced in a study of blood T cells in healthy people across ages. TCRdb passed the 5' RACE reads through MiXCR, listing each CDR3 protein once. The sample records 500,000 to 700,000 distinct CDR3 sequences, about 28% being singletons. Material: blood. These receptors were obtained from an elderly woman in good health. The CDR3 runs from the conserved cysteine through the conserved F or W. Fields, in order: V gene, J gene, clone size, D gene, CDR3 DNA, CDR3 protein. D genes are given only for firm matches. Clone size is not always given. Where it is, it says once, few, many or a class for expanded clones.

v_gene: TRBV10-3; j_gene: TRBJ2-1; abundance: many; d_gene: TRBD2; CDR3nt: TGTGCCGTCTCGCTGGGGGGGGTCAATGAGCAGTTCTTC; CDR3aa: CAVSLGGVNEQFF
v_gene: TRBV20-1; j_gene: TRBJ1-5; abundance: many; d_gene: NA; CDR3nt: TGCAGTGCTAGCGAGTGGGAGAGCAATCAGCCCCAGCATTTT; CDR3aa: CSASEWESNQPQHF
v_gene: TRBV6-5; j_gene: TRBJ2-7; abundance: many; d_gene: NA; CDR3nt: TGTGCCAGCAGCCCACTAAGCTCCTACGAGCAGTACTTC; CDR3aa: CASSPLSSYEQYF
v_gene: TRBV29-1; j_gene: TRBJ2-5; abundance: NA; d_gene: NA; CDR3nt: TGCAGCGTTGACGCTGGACGGATGCAAGAGACCCAGTACTTC; CDR3aa: CSVDAGRMQETQYF
v_gene: TRBV5-1; j_gene: TRBJ2-5; abundance: once; d_gene: TRBD2; CDR3nt: TGCGCCAGCAGCTGGGCGGGAGGGCTGGAGACCCTGTACTTC; CDR3aa: CASSWAGGLETLYF
v_gene: TRBV6-2/TRBV6-3; j_gene: TRBJ1-1; abundance: NA; d_gene: TRBD1; CDR3nt: TGTGCCAGCAGATCCGGGACAGGGATAGGGAACACTGAAGCTTTCTTT; CDR3aa: CASRSGTGIGNTEAFF
v_gene: TRBV18; j_gene: TRBJ2-5; abundance: many; d_gene: NA; CDR3nt: TGTGCCAGCTCAAACAGAAACCAAGAGACCCAGTACTTC; CDR3aa: CASSNRNQETQYF
v_gene: TRBV12-5; j_gene: TRBJ2-1; abundance: NA; d_gene: TRBD1; CDR3nt: TGTGCTAGTGGTCCCGGGACAGCCTCCTACAATGAGCAGTTCTTC; CDR3aa: CASGPGTASYNEQFF
v_gene: TRBV7-2; j_gene: TRBJ2-1; abundance: many; d_gene: NA; CDR3nt: TGTGCCAGCAGCGATGAGACAGCTACAATAGGGCAGTTCTTC; CDR3aa: CASSDETATIGQFF
v_gene: TRBV12-3/TRBV12-4; j_gene: TRBJ1-3; abundance: few; d_gene: NA; CDR3nt: TGTGCCAGCAGTTTATCAGGCCTTTACTCTGGAAACACCATATATTTT; CDR3aa: CASSLSGLYSGNTIYF
v_gene: TRBV7-6; j_gene: TRBJ2-5; abundance: many; d_gene: TRBD2; CDR3nt: TGTGCCAGCAGCTTACTCTCCCTGAGCGGGGGGTTATCAGAGACCCAGTACTTC; CDR3aa: CASSLLSLSGGLSETQYF
v_gene: TRBV6-1; j_gene: TRBJ2-3; abundance: many; d_gene: NA; CDR3nt: TGTGCCAGCAGAAACAGGTTTGGAGATACGCAGTATTTT; CDR3aa: CASRNRFGDTQYF
v_gene: TRBV20-1; j_gene: TRBJ2-7; abundance: NA; d_gene: TRBD2; CDR3nt: TGCAGTGCTAGATTTGCTAGCGGGTCCGTATACGAGCAGTACTTC; CDR3aa: CSARFASGSVYEQYF
v_gene: TRBV5-1; j_gene: TRBJ1-1; abundance: many; d_gene: NA; CDR3nt: TGCGCCAGCAGCACCTCAAGGTTGGGATTAGGGGAAGCTTTCTTT; CDR3aa: CASSTSRLGLGEAFF
v_gene: TRBV20-1; j_gene: TRBJ1-3; abundance: few; d_gene: TRBD1; CDR3nt: TGCAGTGCTAGCGGACAGGGATTAAAGTGGGACTCTGGAAACACCATATATTTT; CDR3aa: CSASGQGLKWDSGNTIYF
v_gene: TRBV19; j_gene: TRBJ1-5; abundance: NA; d_gene: TRBD1; CDR3nt: TGTGCCGTTGGACAGGACAGCAATCAGCCCCAGCATTTT; CDR3aa: CAVGQDSNQPQHF
v_gene: TRBV28; j_gene: TRBJ2-7; abundance: many; d_gene: NA; CDR3nt: TGTGCCACATTTGGGCAGGGCGGCTACGAGCAGTACTTC; CDR3aa: CATFGQGGYEQYF
v_gene: TRBV4-3; j_gene: TRBJ2-5; abundance: NA; d_gene: TRBD1; CDR3nt: TGCGCCAGCAGCCCCGGGTTGAGGACAGGGGCCGTCAATGAGCAGTACTTC; CDR3aa: CASSPGLRTGAVNEQYF
v_gene: TRBV6-5; j_gene: TRBJ2-5; abundance: many; d_gene: NA; CDR3nt: TGTGCCAGCCGAAGCCCCGTGGAGACCCAGTACTTC; CDR3aa: CASRSPVETQYF
v_gene: TRBV5-1; j_gene: TRBJ2-7; abundance: many; d_gene: TRBD1; CDR3nt: TGCGCCAGCAGGGGACAGGGTTCCGAGCAGTACTTC; CDR3aa: CASRGQGSEQYF
v_gene: TRBV7-8; j_gene: TRBJ1-2; abundance: NA; d_gene: TRBD1; CDR3nt: TGTGCCAGCAGCTTAAACAAAAATAGACAGGGACTCAACTATGGCTACACCTTC; CDR3aa: CASSLNKNRQGLNYGYTF
v_gene: TRBV7-2; j_gene: TRBJ1-5; abundance: many; d_gene: NA; CDR3nt: TGTGCCAGCAGCTTAGATGGACCGCACCGTAGCAATCAGCCCCAGCATTTT; CDR3aa: CASSLDGPHRSNQPQHF
v_gene: TRBV2; j_gene: TRBJ2-1; abundance: NA; d_gene: NA; CDR3nt: TGTGCCAGCGCGGGGGCGGCGATGGGTTCCTACAATGAGCAGTTCTTC; CDR3aa: CASAGAAMGSYNEQFF
v_gene: TRBV5-1; j_gene: TRBJ2-7; abundance: few; d_gene: NA; CDR3nt: TGCGCCAGCAGCTTGGGAGGGGGAAGCTCCTACAATGAGCAGTACTTC; CDR3aa: CASSLGGGSSYNEQYF
v_gene: TRBV5-1; j_gene: TRBJ2-7; abundance: NA; d_gene: NA; CDR3nt: TGCGCCAGCAGCTTGGTGGGGACGGGGGCTAGAGAGCAGTACTTC; CDR3aa: CASSLVGTGAREQYF
v_gene: TRBV20-1; j_gene: TRBJ1-1; abundance: many; d_gene: NA; CDR3nt: TGCAGTGCTACCCAACCAGGGTATCCTGAAGCTTTCTTT; CDR3aa: CSATQPGYPEAFF
v_gene: TRBV5-1; j_gene: TRBJ2-1; abundance: many; d_gene: TRBD1; CDR3nt: TGCGCCAGCAGCTGGGGACAGCACAATGAGCAGTTCTTC; CDR3aa: CASSWGQHNEQFF
v_gene: TRBV20-1; j_gene: TRBJ2-2; abundance: NA; d_gene: NA; CDR3nt: TGCAGTCAACGGACTGCCGCGAACACCGGGGAGCTGTTTTTT; CDR3aa: CSQRTAANTGELFF
v_gene: TRBV5-1; j_gene: TRBJ2-1; abundance: many; d_gene: NA; CDR3nt: TGCGCCAGCAGCCGAGACAGGAGCTCCTACAATGAGCAGTTCTTC; CDR3aa: CASSRDRSSYNEQFF
v_gene: TRBV11-2; j_gene: TRBJ1-2; abundance: NA; d_gene: TRBD1; CDR3nt: TGTTCCAGCAGCTCGCCGGGACAGGGGATAGCTGGCTACACCTTC; CDR3aa: CSSSSPGQGIAGYTF
v_gene: TRBV4-1; j_gene: TRBJ2-1; abundance: NA; d_gene: NA; CDR3nt: TGCGCCAGCAGCCAAGATTACAGGGATACCTACAATGAGCAGTTCTTC; CDR3aa: CASSQDYRDTYNEQFF
v_gene: TRBV28; j_gene: TRBJ1-5; abundance: NA; d_gene: TRBD1; CDR3nt: TGTGCCAGCAGTTTATTCATAGGGACAGTGGACCCGAAGGCCCAGCATTTT; CDR3aa: CASSLFIGTVDPKAQHF
v_gene: TRBV5-1; j_gene: TRBJ1-5; abundance: many; d_gene: NA; CDR3nt: TGCGCCAGCAGCCCCGAACCCCGGGGGGCTAGGCAGCCCCAGCATTTT; CDR3aa: CASSPEPRGARQPQHF
v_gene: TRBV10-3; j_gene: TRBJ1-5; abundance: NA; d_gene: NA; CDR3nt: TGTGCCATCAGTGAGTCGATGGGTAGCAATCAGCCCCAGCATTTT; CDR3aa: CAISESMGSNQPQHF
v_gene: TRBV7-9; j_gene: TRBJ1-1; abundance: NA; d_gene: NA; CDR3nt: TGTGCCAGCAGCTTGGGCAGGGACCCTGAAGCTTTCTTT; CDR3aa: CASSLGRDPEAFF
v_gene: TRBV14; j_gene: TRBJ2-5; abundance: NA; d_gene: TRBD1; CDR3nt: TGTGCCAGCAGCCAAGGACAGGGCGCCACATCCTACCAAGAGACCCAGTACTTC; CDR3aa: CASSQGQGATSYQETQYF
v_gene: TRBV2; j_gene: TRBJ2-4; abundance: many; d_gene: NA; CDR3nt: TGTGCCAGTCAGCCGTATCTAGCCAAAAACATTCAGTACTTC; CDR3aa: CASQPYLAKNIQYF
v_gene: TRBV5-6; j_gene: TRBJ2-7; abundance: many; d_gene: NA; CDR3nt: TGTGCCAGCAGGAGGACGGTTGCCTCCTACGAGCAGTACTTC; CDR3aa: CASRRTVASYEQYF
v_gene: TRBV9; j_gene: TRBJ2-1; abundance: few; d_gene: TRBD2; CDR3nt: TGTGCCAGCAGCTCCCTTAGCGGGGGGGCCGCGAATGAGCAGTTCTTC; CDR3aa: CASSSLSGGAANEQFF
v_gene: TRBV4-1; j_gene: TRBJ1-5; abundance: NA; d_gene: TRBD1; CDR3nt: TGCGCCAGCAGCCAAGAGCTACAGGGGGTTGGGTCCCAGCATTTT; CDR3aa: CASSQELQGVGSQHF
v_gene: TRBV28; j_gene: TRBJ2-1; abundance: NA; d_gene: TRBD2; CDR3nt: TGTGCCAGCAGTGCACTAGCGGGGGGGCGCCACAATGAGCAGTTCTTC; CDR3aa: CASSALAGGRHNEQFF
v_gene: TRBV20-1; j_gene: TRBJ2-6; abundance: many; d_gene: TRBD1; CDR3nt: TGCAGTGCTAGCACAGGACAGGCCTCCGGGGCCAACGTCCTGACTTTC; CDR3aa: CSASTGQASGANVLTF
v_gene: TRBV30; j_gene: TRBJ2-2; abundance: NA; d_gene: TRBD1; CDR3nt: TGTGCCTGGAGTCGTCGACAGGGTGCGGGCACCGGGGAGCTGTTTTTT; CDR3aa: CAWSRRQGAGTGELFF
v_gene: TRBV6-1; j_gene: TRBJ2-7; abundance: many; d_gene: NA; CDR3nt: TGTGCCAGCACGGACAGGAGGGGTTACGAGCAGTACTTC; CDR3aa: CASTDRRGYEQYF
v_gene: TRBV3-1; j_gene: TRBJ2-1; abundance: many; d_gene: NA; CDR3nt: TGTGCCAGCAGATTAAGAGGAGGGGACCACAATGAGCAGTTCTTC; CDR3aa: CASRLRGGDHNEQFF
v_gene: TRBV15; j_gene: TRBJ2-7; abundance: many; d_gene: NA; CDR3nt: TGTGCCACCAGCAGAGAAGCCTACGAGCAGTACTTC; CDR3aa: CATSREAYEQYF
v_gene: TRBV5-1; j_gene: TRBJ2-1; abundance: NA; d_gene: TRBD2; CDR3nt: TGCGCCAGCAGCTCCCAGACTAGCGGGGGGGCCAATGAGCAGTTCTTC; CDR3aa: CASSSQTSGGANEQFF
v_gene: TRBV10-3; j_gene: TRBJ2-1; abundance: NA; d_gene: NA; CDR3nt: TGTGCCATCAGGTTTAGCGCAGTTTACAATGAGCAGTTCTTC; CDR3aa: CAIRFSAVYNEQFF
v_gene: TRBV28; j_gene: TRBJ1-5; abundance: NA; d_gene: NA; CDR3nt: TGTGCCAGCAGTTTAGGACCGGGGCTTCAGCCCCAGCATTTT; CDR3aa: CASSLGPGLQPQHF
v_gene: TRBV5-6; j_gene: TRBJ2-5; abundance: many; d_gene: TRBD2; CDR3nt: TGTGCCAGCAGCCCCATAGCGGGGGGCGGTGAGACCCAGTACTTC; CDR3aa: CASSPIAGGGETQYF
v_gene: TRBV5-1; j_gene: TRBJ1-1; abundance: many; d_gene: NA; CDR3nt: TGCGCCAGCAAAGGTGGGGGAACATACGCTGAAGCTTTCTTT; CDR3aa: CASKGGGTYAEAFF
v_gene: TRBV7-2; j_gene: TRBJ2-7; abundance: many; d_gene: TRBD1; CDR3nt: TGTGCCAGCAGCTCCAGAGGACAGGGTAACACCTACGAGCAGTACTTC; CDR3aa: CASSSRGQGNTYEQYF
v_gene: TRBV7-2; j_gene: TRBJ1-5; abundance: NA; d_gene: NA; CDR3nt: TGTGCCAGCAGCTTAGGGGGGGCCTGGTTGGGCAATCAGCCCCAGCATTTT; CDR3aa: CASSLGGAWLGNQPQHF
v_gene: TRBV25-1; j_gene: TRBJ2-2; abundance: few; d_gene: NA; CDR3nt: TGTGCCAGCAGTGAATACGGGGAAGCCGGGGAGCTGTTTTTT; CDR3aa: CASSEYGEAGELFF
v_gene: TRBV6-2/TRBV6-3; j_gene: TRBJ2-1; abundance: many; d_gene: NA; CDR3nt: TGTGCCAGCAGTTACTCGTATAACAATGAGCAGTTCTTC; CDR3aa: CASSYSYNNEQFF